This T cell receptor beta chain is from a study of OX40 agonist ivuxolimab in advanced cancers. Study-level points and caveats: Dose levels from 0.1 to 3.0 mg/kg saw CD4+ and CD8+ blood T cells expand clonally by week 6.

Germline V gene sequence: CDR1 SGHRS, CDR2 YFSETQ. CDR3 length: 14 amino acids. V was shortened by 0 bases and J by 3 bases, with 8 bases between the two germline ends. The table came from immunoSEQ multiplex PCR; TCRdb's copy has only in-frame clones and leaves some out. The data contain approximately 94,000 clones, around 80% of them singletons. On this clone: Its antigen is still unknown.

This TCR was recovered from an adult with an advanced solid tumor such as melanoma, head and neck, liver or kidney cancer. Source: CD4+ or CD8+ T cells sorted from blood, taken in a trial of the OX40 agonist ivuxolimab. The chain recombines TRBV5-1 with TRBJ2-3; no firm D call. CDR3 in DNA: TGCGCCAGCAGCTTGGACCCTTGGACAGATACGCAGTATTTT. The encoded protein is CASSLDPWTDTQYF.